The rows below give T cell receptor beta chains drawn from one sample of a study of blood T cell repertoires in COVID-19. Assay used: immunoSEQ multiplex PCR; TCRdb lists only in-frame clones, some missing. The sample shows about 76,000 clones, roughly 80% of them seen only once. The sample was peripheral blood. All receptors derive from a human donor in a cohort sampled during active COVID-19. The CDR3 runs from the conserved cysteine through the conserved F or W. Clone size appears in some rows only: once, few, many, or a class for an expanded clone.

>-|TRBJ1-4|14|TRBV5-4
CASSRQGAGEKLFF
>-|TRBJ1-4|16|TRBV2
CASSYRTAATNEKLFF
>once|TRBJ2-1|15|TRBV7-9
CASSLGGGPYNEQFF
>-|TRBJ2-1|14|TRBV27
CATVAGGLYNEQFF
>-|TRBJ2-3|15|TRBV7-9
CASSPPAGGTDTQYF
>-|TRBJ1-2|14|TRBV2
CASSVGRGSGGYTF
>-|TRBJ2-1|17|TRBV18
CASSQKVRGRADNEQFF
>-|TRBJ2-7|14|TRBV6-5
CASSYDREGYEQYF
>-|TRBJ2-1|15|TRBV7-8
CASSRWGGAGNEQFF
>once|TRBJ2-2|14|TRBV6-6
CASRKRVSTGELFF
>-|TRBJ1-4|16|TRBV6-1
CASSVSPGQGSEKLFF
>-|TRBJ2-6|16|TRBV19
CASSSGLNSGANVLTF
>-|TRBJ2-7|14|TRBV5-4
CASSLALENSRQYF
>-|TRBJ1-2|14|TRBV27
CASSRSGGDYGYTF
>few|TRBJ1-2|15|TRBV3-1/TRBV3-2
CASSRSDRGLSGYTF
>-|TRBJ1-4|16|TRBV11-2
CASSLGGRTANEKLFF
>-|TRBJ2-5|14|TRBV30
CAWGRRGTQETQYF
>-|TRBJ1-5|14|TRBV7-8
CASSFSYRLQPQHF
>-|TRBJ1-4|15|TRBV10-2
CASIRGFATNEKLFF
>-|TRBJ2-1|11|TRBV28
CASRSYNEQFF
>-|TRBJ2-7|12|TRBV3-1/TRBV3-2
CASSQDDSEQYF
>-|TRBJ2-5|15|TRBV5-6
CASSPVGQGAATQYF
>-|TRBJ2-3|12|TRBV3-1/TRBV3-2
CASRRGGDTQYF
>-|TRBJ2-7|11|TRBV27
CASSLYYEQYF
>once|TRBJ1-2|14|TRBV5-6
CASSLRSSGYGYTF
>-|TRBJ2-7|16|TRBV5-4
CASSLTRDLSSYEQYF
>once|TRBJ2-7|13|TRBV5-1
CASSLVGAHEQYF
>-|TRBJ2-7|13|TRBV29-1
CSAGDSSGYEQYF
>-|TRBJ2-7|14|TRBV19
CASSISGNSYEQYF
>-|TRBJ2-3|15|TRBV6-5
CASSYSDSRGDTQYF
>many|TRBJ2-7|15|TRBV15
CATSRGRQGTYEQYF
>-|TRBJ2-1|16|TRBV7-7
CASSLWGRSSYNEQFF
>-|TRBJ2-3|17|TRBV6-1
CASSEVSAGGGSDTQYF
>-|TRBJ2-5|14|TRBV5-1
CASSFQGLQETQYF
>-|TRBJ1-5|16|TRBV9
CASAARREPFNQPQHF
>-|TRBJ1-2|14|TRBV30
CAWSLGYRGRSYTF
>-|TRBJ1-5|16|TRBV28
CASSLGQDFSNQPQHF
>-|TRBJ1-1|13|TRBV4-1
CASSQRGNTEAFF
>-|TRBJ1-3|14|TRBV3-1/TRBV3-2
CASSQRGSGNTIYF
>-|TRBJ2-7|14|TRBV6-2/TRBV6-3
CASSSTVQRYEQYF
>-|TRBJ2-3|16|TRBV9
CASSVASGGEGDTQYF
>-|TRBJ2-5|13|TRBV27
CASSLPGGETQYF
>-|TRBJ1-2|14|TRBV5-1
CASSLGAVGDGYTF
>-|TRBJ2-2|16|TRBV10-3
CAISETGPLNTGELFF
>-|TRBJ1-4|15|TRBV5-4
CASSLRGGTNEKLFF
>-|TRBJ2-7|12|TRBV5-4
CASSLPGYEQYF
>-|TRBJ1-2|15|TRBV19
CASSFGQGRAYGYTF
>-|TRBJ2-3|15|TRBV6-5
CASSSPGGGTDTQYF
>few|TRBJ2-1|13|TRBV5-1
CASTWGPINEQFF
>-|TRBJ2-5|16|TRBV30
CAWSVWTSGRQETQYF
>-|TRBJ1-5|15|TRBV19
CASSIMQFNNQPQHF
>-|TRBJ2-3|12|TRBV6-2/TRBV6-3
CASSSRVDTQYF
>-|TRBJ2-3|16|TRBV5-6
CASSFWERPSTDTQYF